The 25 T cell receptor beta chains below come from one sample, sequenced in a study of T cell responses to AZD1222 COVID-19 vaccine. Repertoires were generated with immunoSEQ multiplex PCR, while TCRdb's copy carries only in-frame clones and drops some. The sample lists roughly 99,000 clones, approximately 90% occurring once. Sequencing was performed on peripheral blood, taken 28 days after the second AZD1222 dose. The receptors stem from an adult who received the AZD1222 COVID-19 vaccine.

This chain uses TRBV11-2 with TRBJ2-7; no definite D call. Trimming removed 4 bases at V and 0 bases at J, with 19 bases between. The CDR3 runs to 17 residues. Germline V gene data show CDR1 as SGHAT and CDR2 as FQNNGV. The CDR3 here is CASSSLSSGITSYEQYF. Written as DNA, the CDR3 is TGTGCCAGCAGCTCTCTCTCATCAGGAATCACCTCCTACGAGCAGTACTTC.

The V and J genes are TRBV13 and TRBJ2-3; no clear D. The V end was cut by 2 bases, the J end by 3 bases, with 6 bases between. Germline loops: CDR1 PRHDT, CDR2 FYEKMQ (reference sequence). This CDR3 is 13 amino acids long. CDR3 loop: CASSLSGTDTQYF. The DNA of the CDR3 is TGTGCCAGCAGCTTATCCGGAACAGATACGCAGTATTTT.

The rearrangement links TRBV15 to TRBJ2-1; 9 bases are a match to TRBD2. Germline values: CDR1 LNHNV, CDR2 YYDKDF (reference sequence). Trimming at V came to 2 bases and at J to 5 bases, leaving 4 bases not matched to a gene. This CDR3 is 15 amino acids long. The CDR3 region has the DNA TGTGCCACCAGCAGAACGACTAGCGGCGACAATGAGCAGTTCTTC. The encoded protein is CATSRTTSGDNEQFF.

The DNA for the CDR3 is TGTGCCAGCAGCCAACACCTGGGGGGCTATGGCTACACCTTC. It translates to CASSQHLGGYGYTF. This chain joins TRBV6-2 or TRBV6-3 and TRBJ1-2, with D tentatively TRBD1 (5 bases). Trimming took 6 bases from V and 4 from J, leaving 15 bases between them. This CDR3 region has 14 residues. The germline CDR1 and CDR2 sequences are MNHEY and SVGEGT.

The chain uses TRBV7-5 and TRBJ1-5. TRBV7-5 constitutes a pseudogene. The CDR3 has 15 residues. The CDR3 nucleotides are TGTGCCAGAAGCCTGGGATGGTCCTATCATCGGCCCCAGCATTTT. It translates to CARSLGWSYHRPQHF.

The J gene is TRBJ2-1, the V gene TRBV5-4; the match to TRBD2 covers 14 bases. This CDR3 comprises 19 residues. CDR1 and CDR2 (germline): SGHNT, YYREEE (reference sequence). The trim removed 4 bases at V and 0 bases at J, leaving 9 bases unmatched. The CDR3 spells CASSTRGTSGRGSYNEQFF. The CDR3 coding sequence is TGTGCCAGCAGCACGCGGGGGACTAGCGGGAGAGGCTCCTACAATGAGCAGTTCTTC.

The rearrangement links TRBV28 to TRBJ2-5, with TRBD1 as a possible D gene (7 bases). The V gene lost 5 bases and the J gene lost 3 bases, with 16 bases spanning the gap. This CDR3 comprises 15 residues. CDR1 is MDHEN and CDR2 is SYDVKM in the germline V gene. The CDR3 sequence is CASSPEGGGEETQYF. DNA of the CDR3: TGTGCCAGCAGTCCCGAAGGAGGGGGCGAAGAGACCCAGTACTTC.

This chain uses TRBV12-3 or TRBV12-4 with TRBJ1-1; D unresolved. The V end lost 6 bases, the J end lost 8 bases, and 16 bases lay between the germline ends. CDR3 size: 13 residues. CDR3 loop: CASSPLGYPEAFF. CDR3 sequence (DNA): TGTGCCAGCAGCCCATTAGGTTATCCGGAAGCTTTCTTT.

The chain combines TRBV10-3 with TRBJ2-1, with a weak D call TRBD2 (6 bases). Trimming cost V 0 bases and J 0 bases, with 18 bases left between them. CDR1 is ENHRY, CDR2 SYGVKD, per germline. The CDR3 runs to 19 residues. The CDR3 loop reads CAISESQGLSGSSYNEQFF. For the CDR3, the DNA is TGTGCCATCAGTGAGTCTCAGGGTTTGTCCGGGAGCTCCTACAATGAGCAGTTCTTC.

Only a few counts were recorded for this clone. The rearrangement links TRBV7-8 to TRBJ1-2; D ambiguous. Trimming pared 3 bases from V and 1 base from J, leaving 21 bases between. Germline CDR1 SGHVS, CDR2 FQNEAQ. The CDR3 loop spans 18 amino acids. This chain's CDR3 is CASSFRLQTTLLNYGYTF. In DNA, the CDR3 is TGTGCCAGCAGCTTCAGGTTACAGACAACCCTACTTAACTATGGCTACACCTTC. The whole variable domain, filled in from reference TRBV7-8 and TRBJ1-2, reads GAGVSQSPRYKVAKRGQDVALRCDPISGHVSLFWYQQALGQGPEFLTYFQNEAQLDKSGLPSDRFFAERPEGSVSTLKIQRTQQEDSAVYLCASSFRLQTTLLNYGYTFGSGTRLTVV.

The V call is TRBV27, the J call TRBJ2-3; 14 nucleotides align to TRBD2. This CDR3 has 19 residues. CDR1 and CDR2 from the germline V gene are MNHEY and SMNVEV (reference sequence). The trim removed 6 bases at V and 1 base at J, leaving 12 bases unmatched. The chain's CDR3 is CASSHAATSGRVGTDTQYF. The CDR3 DNA is TGTGCCAGCAGCCATGCGGCGACTAGCGGGAGGGTTGGCACAGATACGCAGTATTTT.

This clone showed up just once. The chain is built from TRBV2 and TRBJ1-5; D is undetermined. V lost 5 bases, J lost 6 bases, and 8 bases lay in between. The CDR3 totals 12 residues. Germline CDR1 is SNHLY and CDR2 is FYNNEI. This chain's CDR3 is CASSSGGQPQHF. The CDR3 DNA follows: TGTGCCAGCAGTTCGGGTGGTCAGCCCCAGCATTTT.

V and J are TRBV2 and TRBJ1-1; perhaps TRBD1 as D (6 bases). The length of the CDR3 is 12 residues. Deletions cut 7 bases from V and 7 bases from J, with 13 bases between. From germline, CDR1 is SNHLY and CDR2 FYNNEI. The CDR3 DNA is TGTGCCAGCATGGGGGGCCGGATTGAAGCTTTCTTT. Protein product: CASMGGRIEAFF.

The count of this clone is one. The chain combines TRBV28 with TRBJ1-2; 7 nucleotides match TRBD1. The CDR3 sequence is 15 residues long. CDR1 and CDR2 from the germline V gene are MDHEN and SYDVKM. Trimming at V came to 5 bases and at J to 4 bases, leaving 10 bases not matched to a gene. CDR3 sequence (DNA): TGTGCCAGCAGTGGGGGAAGACAGGGTAGCTATGGCTACACCTTC. Translated: CASSGGRQGSYGYTF.

The chain has TRBV6-5 and TRBJ2-1, with D possibly matching TRBD2 (5 bases). Germline V gene data show CDR1 as MNHEY and CDR2 as SVGAGI. The CDR3 covers 14 residues. Deletions cut 8 bases from V and 1 base from J, with 12 bases between. CDR3 sequence: CASAREKSYNEQFF. CDR3 coding DNA: TGTGCCAGCGCGAGGGAGAAGTCCTACAATGAGCAGTTCTTC.

The CDR3 DNA is TGCGCCAGCAGCTTGCGGCAGGGCGGAGAGACCCAGTACTTC. Encoded protein: CASSLRQGGETQYF. The chain joins TRBV5-1 to TRBJ2-5; TRBD1 might be the D (5 bases). V was trimmed by 1 base and J by 4 bases, leaving 11 bases between them. This CDR3 region has 14 residues. Germline CDR1 and CDR2: SGHRS and YFSETQ.

The genes are TRBV19 and TRBJ2-7; the D is unclear. Germline V gene sequence: CDR1 LNHDA, CDR2 SQIVND (reference sequence). The CDR3 covers 13 residues. V lost 2 bases to trimming and J lost 2 bases, with 7 bases between them. CDR3 nucleotide sequence: TGTGCCAGTAGTATATCCGCCCCCTACGAGCAGTACTTC. It encodes CASSISAPYEQYF.

This clone was recorded only once. CDR3: CASSLPTESYGYTF. CDR3 DNA sequence: TGTGCCAGCTCACTTCCGACAGAGTCTTATGGCTACACCTTC. V usage is TRBV18 and J usage is TRBJ1-2; weak D call: TRBD1 (5 bases). The germline V and J ends were trimmed by 4 bases and 5 bases, with 14 bases remaining between them. The V gene's germline CDR1 is KGHSH and CDR2 LQKENI. The CDR3 is 14 amino acids.

The J gene is TRBJ2-7, the V gene TRBV2; maybe TRBD1 (6 bases). The CDR3 spans 13 residues. Trimming shortened V by 7 bases and J by 2 bases, and 12 bases separated the two germline ends. In germline, CDR1 is SNHLY, CDR2 FYNNEI. The CDR3 protein is CASKFTGTYEQYF. CDR3 DNA sequence: TGTGCCAGCAAGTTCACAGGGACCTACGAGCAGTACTTC.

V gene TRBV6-5 combines with J gene TRBJ1-5; a possible D gene is TRBD1 (6 bases). The V gene's germline CDR1 is MNHEY and CDR2 SVGAGI. CDR3 length: 15 amino acids. Trimming left V 5 bases short and J 5 bases short, with 16 bases between. CDR3 region: CASSPVAGDHQPQHF. The CDR3 DNA is TGTGCCAGCAGTCCAGTGGCAGGGGATCATCAGCCCCAGCATTTT.

The chain uses TRBV10-3 and TRBJ1-1, with 12 bases matching TRBD1. CDR1 and CDR2 from the germline V gene are ENHRY and SYGVKD. The CDR3 totals 15 residues. After removal of 0 bases from V and 7 bases from J, the junction contained 3 bases not matched to a gene. CDR3 sequence reads: CAISESGTGGDEAFF. The CDR3, as DNA: TGTGCCATCAGTGAGTCCGGGACAGGGGGCGATGAAGCTTTCTTT.

A single count supports this clone. The V and J genes are TRBV30 and TRBJ2-7; TRBD2 matches at 7 bases. The CDR3 is made up of 13 amino acids. CDR1 is GTSNPN, CDR2 SVGIG, per germline (reference sequence). The J segment lost 7 bases and the V segment lost 0 bases, leaving 6 bases of the junction unmatched. In DNA form, the CDR3 reads TGTGCCTGGAGTGTAATGGGGCGGGGGGAGCAGTACTTC. Its translation: CAWSVMGRGEQYF.

This chain joins TRBV7-6 and TRBJ1-4; possibly TRBD1 for D (6 bases). Trimming left V 1 base short and J 1 base short, with 7 bases between. The CDR3 is 15 amino acids. The germline gives CDR1 SGHVS, CDR2 FNYEAQ. CDR3 sequence reads: CASSLVRGTNEKLFF. The CDR3 region has the DNA TGTGCCAGCAGCTTAGTCAGGGGAACTAATGAAAAACTGTTTTTT.

The chain couples TRBV5-1 to TRBJ1-1, with D unresolved. Germline CDR1 SGHRS, CDR2 YFSETQ. V lost 3 bases and J 0 bases, leaving 15 bases between the germline ends. The CDR3 has 16 residues. CDR3 loop: CASSSSWNRMNTEAFF. The CDR3 DNA is TGCGCCAGCAGCTCTTCTTGGAACCGAATGAACACTGAAGCTTTCTTT.

The chain uses TRBV4-1 and TRBJ2-3, with 7 bases lining up with TRBD2. This CDR3 region has 17 residues. The V segment lost 0 bases and the J segment 0 bases; nucleotides outside the gene matches: 6. Germline V gene sequence: CDR1 MGHRA, CDR2 YSYEKL. For the CDR3, the DNA is TGCGCCAGCAGCCAAGATGGGGCTAGCGGTAGCACAGATACGCAGTATTTT. Amino acids: CASSQDGASGSTDTQYF.